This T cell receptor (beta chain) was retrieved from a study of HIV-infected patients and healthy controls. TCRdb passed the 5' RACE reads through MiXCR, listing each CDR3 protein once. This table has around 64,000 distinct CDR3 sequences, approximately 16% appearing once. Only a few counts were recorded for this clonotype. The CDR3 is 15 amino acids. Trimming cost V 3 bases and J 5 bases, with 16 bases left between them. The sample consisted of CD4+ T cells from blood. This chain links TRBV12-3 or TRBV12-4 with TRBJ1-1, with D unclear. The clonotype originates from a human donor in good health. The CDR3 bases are TGTGCCAGCAGTTTTGGGGTTAAGGGTATTACTGAAGCTTTCTTT. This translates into CASSFGVKGITEAFF.